The rows below give T cell receptor beta chains drawn from one sample of a study. Each CDR3 protein gets one entry after TCRdb re-called the RT-PCR reads with MiXCR. Among around 700,000 distinct CDR3 sequences listed, 14% were seen once. Sequencing was performed on memory CD4+ T cells from blood. These receptors were taken from a female donor in good health, serving as a healthy control. The CDR3 runs from the conserved cysteine through the conserved F or W. The order of the fields is D gene, V gene, J gene, clone size, CDR3 protein, CDR3 DNA. D genes are given only for firm matches. Rows give clone size only sometimes, using once, few, many, or a class for an expanded clone.

.	TRBV20-1	TRBJ1-5	few	CSAKGAQPQHF	TGCAGTGCCAAGGGCGCTCAGCCCCAGCATTTT
.	TRBV7-2	TRBJ2-7	many	CASSRVVSSYEQYF	TGTGCCAGCAGCCGGGTCGTCAGTTCCTACGAGCAGTACTTC
.	TRBV12-3/TRBV12-4	TRBJ2-7	.	CASSSKYQGREKQYF	TGTGCCAGCAGCTCCAAATATCAGGGGAGAGAAAAGCAGTACTTC
.	TRBV30	TRBJ1-1	few	CAWSAWARTEAFF	TGTGCCTGGAGTGCATGGGCGAGAACTGAAGCTTTCTTT
.	TRBV12-3/TRBV12-4	TRBJ1-1	.	CASVTPGGGNTEAFF	TGTGCCAGCGTAACCCCCGGCGGTGGGAACACTGAAGCTTTCTTT
TRBD2	TRBV20-1	TRBJ2-1	.	CSATTSGSAYNEQFF	TGCAGTGCTACAACTAGCGGGAGTGCCTACAATGAGCAGTTCTTC
TRBD1	TRBV6-1	TRBJ1-1	few	CASRTMDRAEAFF	TGTGCCAGCAGAACGATGGACAGGGCTGAAGCTTTCTTT
.	TRBV4-3	TRBJ2-3	.	CASSQGVRVGTDTQYF	TGCGCCAGCAGCCAAGGAGTCAGAGTGGGCACAGATACGCAGTATTTT
.	TRBV20-1	TRBJ1-5	few	CSAWDLSLTISNQPQHF	TGCAGTGCCTGGGACCTATCCTTGACGATCAGCAATCAGCCCCAGCATTTT
.	TRBV7-9	TRBJ2-3	.	CASTYASTDTQYF	TGTGCCAGCACCTACGCTAGCACAGATACGCAGTATTTT
.	TRBV2	TRBJ2-5	few	CASSEGRQETQYF	TGTGCCAGCAGTGAAGGCAGGCAAGAGACCCAGTACTTC
TRBD1	TRBV11-3	TRBJ2-2	.	CASSTGQGTGTGELFF	TGTGCCAGCAGCACGGGACAGGGTACAGGCACCGGGGAGCTGTTTTTT
.	TRBV4-3	TRBJ1-1	.	CASSLADRNTEAFF	TGCGCCAGCAGCCTAGCCGACAGGAACACTGAAGCTTTCTTT
TRBD2	TRBV7-3	TRBJ2-3	many	CASSETSGRANTQYF	TGTGCCAGCAGCGAAACTAGCGGGAGGGCGAATACGCAGTATTTT
.	TRBV5-1	TRBJ1-1	few	CASHGGATMNTEAFF	TGCGCCAGCCACGGCGGGGCCACTATGAACACTGAAGCTTTCTTT